These T cell receptor beta chains were read from a single sample in a study of cytomegalovirus exposure and HLA in healthy donors. Only in-frame clones appear in the TCRdb table, and some are missing; sequencing was by immunoSEQ multiplex PCR. The sample yields about 200,000 clones, 75% to 90% seen once. Sample: PBMCs. The source is a woman aged 35 to 49 in good health and CMV-seronegative. Both conserved end residues are part of each CDR3. The D gene is left open where the match is weak. Size is omitted from some rows. Given values are once, few, many or a class for expanded clones.

j_call | d_call | v_call | clone_size | cdr3_aa | cdr3_nt
TRBJ2-2 | NA | TRBV9 | NA | CASSVASLGTGELFF | TGTGCCAGCAGCGTAGCCAGTCTTGGCACCGGGGAGCTGTTTTTT
TRBJ2-7 | NA | TRBV7-9 | few | CASKGGLNHEQYF | TGTGCCAGCAAGGGCGGACTTAACCACGAGCAGTACTTC
TRBJ1-1 | NA | TRBV29-1 | few | CSVISNRNTEAFF | TGCAGCGTTATTTCCAACAGGAACACTGAAGCTTTCTTT
TRBJ2-5 | TRBD1 | TRBV6-5 | once | CASSYRTGVRETQYF | TGTGCCAGCAGTTATCGGACAGGGGTTCGAGAGACCCAGTACTTC
TRBJ2-7 | NA | TRBV7-9 | NA | CASSLQGGSEQYF | TGTGCCAGCAGCCTACAGGGCGGAAGCGAGCAGTACTTC
TRBJ1-4 | NA | TRBV5-1 | few | CASSWGVTNEKLFF | TGCGCCAGCAGCTGGGGGGTCACTAATGAAAAACTGTTTTTT
TRBJ2-2 | NA | TRBV28 | few | CASETSSGELFF | TGTGCCAGCGAGACTAGTTCCGGGGAGCTGTTTTTT
TRBJ2-5 | TRBD2 | TRBV5-1 | NA | CASSPAQRETQETQYF | TGCGCCAGCAGTCCCGCTCAGCGGGAGACCCAAGAGACCCAGTACTTC
TRBJ2-1 | NA | TRBV7-9 | NA | CASSLALSNEQFF | TGTGCCAGCAGCTTAGCGCTCAGTAATGAGCAGTTCTTC
TRBJ2-4 | NA | TRBV6-1 | NA | CASSESRDKGIQYF | TGTGCCAGCAGTGAGAGTCGGGATAAGGGCATTCAGTACTTC
TRBJ2-3 | NA | TRBV6-4 | NA | CASSEGSTDTQYF | TGTGCCAGCAGTGAGGGCAGCACAGATACGCAGTATTTT
TRBJ1-1 | NA | TRBV4-2 | NA | CASSRSGEWANTEAFF | TGTGCCAGCAGCCGATCGGGGGAGTGGGCGAACACTGAAGCTTTCTTT
TRBJ1-1 | NA | TRBV6-1 | NA | CASSGPWTKMNTEAFF | TGTGCCAGCAGTGGACCGTGGACAAAAATGAACACTGAAGCTTTCTTT
TRBJ1-1 | NA | TRBV15 | NA | CATSREGSSGMNTEAFF | TGTGCCACCAGCAGAGAAGGTTCCTCGGGTATGAACACTGAAGCTTTCTTT
TRBJ1-1 | TRBD1 | TRBV5-1 | NA | CASSPPGGTEAFF | TGCGCCAGCAGCCCGCCAGGGGGCACTGAAGCTTTCTTT
TRBJ2-3 | TRBD2 | TRBV15 | NA | CATSRGRTSGSSADTQYF | TGTGCCACCAGCAGAGGGAGGACTAGCGGGAGTTCAGCAGATACGCAGTATTTT
TRBJ2-1 | NA | TRBV4-1 | NA | CASSQPVRGSYNEQFF | TGCGCCAGCAGCCAGCCAGTCCGCGGTTCCTACAATGAGCAGTTCTTC
TRBJ2-7 | NA | TRBV4-2 | NA | CASSQGGPGPYEQYF | TGTGCCAGCAGCCAAGGGGGGCCAGGTCCCTACGAGCAGTACTTC
TRBJ1-1 | NA | TRBV6-1 | NA | CASSEFFSGLNTEAFF | TGTGCCAGCAGTGAATTTTTTTCCGGGTTGAACACTGAAGCTTTCTTT
TRBJ1-2 | NA | TRBV28 | NA | CASSYADSYNYGYTF | TGTGCCAGCAGTTATGCTGACAGTTATAACTATGGCTACACCTTC
TRBJ2-1 | NA | TRBV12-5 | NA | CASGLVLASVHNEQFF | TGTGCTAGTGGTTTGGTACTCGCTAGCGTTCACAATGAGCAGTTCTTC
TRBJ2-7 | NA | TRBV10-2 | NA | CASSGGHFEQYF | TGCGCCAGCAGTGGTGGTCATTTCGAGCAGTACTTC
TRBJ2-1 | NA | TRBV9 | NA | CASSVTANNEQFF | TGTGCCAGCAGCGTTACAGCAAACAATGAGCAGTTCTTC
TRBJ2-1 | TRBD2 | TRBV5-4 | NA | CASSENLAGVFPEQFF | TGTGCCAGCAGCGAGAACCTAGCGGGAGTATTCCCTGAGCAGTTCTTC
TRBJ2-1 | TRBD2 | TRBV5-6 | NA | CASSSWTSGRAEQFF | TGTGCCAGCAGCTCCTGGACTAGCGGGAGGGCTGAGCAGTTCTTC
TRBJ2-2 | TRBD2 | TRBV5-1 | NA | CASSLVLAGSRELFF | TGCGCCAGCAGCTTGGTTCTAGCGGGAAGCAGGGAGCTGTTTTTT
TRBJ2-7 | NA | TRBV18 | few | CASSPGSSEQYF | TGTGCCAGCTCACCCGGTTCGTCCGAGCAGTACTTC
TRBJ1-1 | NA | TRBV18 | NA | CASSPRNTEAFF | TGTGCCAGCTCACCGAGAAACACTGAAGCTTTCTTT